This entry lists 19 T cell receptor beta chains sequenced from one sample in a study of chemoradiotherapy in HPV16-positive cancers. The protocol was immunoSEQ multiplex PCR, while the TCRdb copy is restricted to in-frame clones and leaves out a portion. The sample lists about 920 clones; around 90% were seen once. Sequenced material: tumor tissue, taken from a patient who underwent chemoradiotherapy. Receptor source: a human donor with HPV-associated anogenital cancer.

CDR3 DNA sequence: TGTGCCAGCAGTTACTCACAGGGCCGCAATCAGCCCCAGCATTTT. It encodes CASSYSQGRNQPQHF. This chain links TRBV6-5 with TRBJ1-5; D is possibly TRBD1 (6 bases). V lost 0 bases, J lost 2 bases, and 8 bases lay in between. The CDR3 totals 15 residues. CDR1 and CDR2 from the germline V gene are MNHEY and SVGAGI.

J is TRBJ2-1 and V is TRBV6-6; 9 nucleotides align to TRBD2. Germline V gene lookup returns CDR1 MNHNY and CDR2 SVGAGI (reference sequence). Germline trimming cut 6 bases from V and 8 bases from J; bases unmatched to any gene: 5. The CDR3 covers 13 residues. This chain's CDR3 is CASRRPSGDEQFF. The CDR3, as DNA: TGTGCCAGCAGGCGGCCTAGCGGGGATGAGCAGTTCTTC.

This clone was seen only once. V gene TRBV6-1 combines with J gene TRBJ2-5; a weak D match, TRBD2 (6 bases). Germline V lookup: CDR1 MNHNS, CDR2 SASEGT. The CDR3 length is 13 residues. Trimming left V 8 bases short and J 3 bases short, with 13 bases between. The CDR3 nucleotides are TGTGCCAGCTCCCGACTAGTAAAAGAGACCCAGTACTTC. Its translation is CASSRLVKETQYF.

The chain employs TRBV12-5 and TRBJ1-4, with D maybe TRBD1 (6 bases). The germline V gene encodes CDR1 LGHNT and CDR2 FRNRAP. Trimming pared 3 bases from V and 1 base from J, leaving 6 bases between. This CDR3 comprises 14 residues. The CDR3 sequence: CASGLQGTNEKLFF. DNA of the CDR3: TGTGCTAGTGGTTTACAGGGAACTAATGAAAAACTGTTTTTT.

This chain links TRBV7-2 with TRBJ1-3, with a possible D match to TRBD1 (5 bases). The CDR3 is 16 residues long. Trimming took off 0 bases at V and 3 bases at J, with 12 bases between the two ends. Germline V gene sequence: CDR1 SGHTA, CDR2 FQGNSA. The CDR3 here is CASSLALGVGGNTIYF. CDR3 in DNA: TGTGCCAGCAGCTTAGCTCTGGGGGTGGGTGGAAACACCATATATTTT.

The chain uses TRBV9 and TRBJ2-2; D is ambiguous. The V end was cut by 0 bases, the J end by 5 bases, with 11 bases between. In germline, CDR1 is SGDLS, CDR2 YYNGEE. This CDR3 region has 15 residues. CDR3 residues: CASSVDYGETGELFF. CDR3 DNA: TGTGCCAGCAGCGTAGACTATGGGGAAACCGGGGAGCTGTTTTTT.

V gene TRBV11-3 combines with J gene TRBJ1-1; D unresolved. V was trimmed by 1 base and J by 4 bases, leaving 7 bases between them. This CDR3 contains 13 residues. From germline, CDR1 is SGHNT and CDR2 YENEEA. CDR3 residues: CASSLGGATEAFF. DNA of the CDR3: TGTGCCAGCAGCTTAGGTGGTGCCACTGAAGCTTTCTTT.

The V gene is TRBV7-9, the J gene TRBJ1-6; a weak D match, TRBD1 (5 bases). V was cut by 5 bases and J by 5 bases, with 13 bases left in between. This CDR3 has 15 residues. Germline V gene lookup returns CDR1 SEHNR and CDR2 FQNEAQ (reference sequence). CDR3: CASSGEGYDNSPLHF. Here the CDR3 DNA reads TGTGCCAGCAGCGGTGAGGGGTATGATAATTCACCCCTCCACTTT.

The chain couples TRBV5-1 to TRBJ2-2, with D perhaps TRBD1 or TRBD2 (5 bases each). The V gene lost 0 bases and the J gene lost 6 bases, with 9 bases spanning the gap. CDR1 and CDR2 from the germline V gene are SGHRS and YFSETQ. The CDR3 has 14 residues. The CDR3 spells CASSLVGVPGELFF. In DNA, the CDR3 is TGCGCCAGCAGCTTGGTGGGGGTTCCCGGGGAGCTGTTTTTT. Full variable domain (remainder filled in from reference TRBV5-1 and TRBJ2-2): KAGVTQTPRYLIKTRGQQVTLSCSPISGHRSVSWYQQTPGQGLQFLFEYFSETQRNKGNFPGRFSGRQFSNSRSEMNVSTLELGDSALYLCASSLVGVPGELFFGEGSRLTVL.

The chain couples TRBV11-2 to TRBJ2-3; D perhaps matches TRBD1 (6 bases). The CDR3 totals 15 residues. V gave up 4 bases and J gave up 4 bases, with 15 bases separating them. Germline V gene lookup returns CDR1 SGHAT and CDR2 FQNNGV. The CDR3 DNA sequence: TGTGCCAGCAGCTCCAACGCGCAGGGGCCAGATACGCAGTATTTT. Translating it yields CASSSNAQGPDTQYF. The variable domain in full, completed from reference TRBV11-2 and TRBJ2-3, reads EAGVAQSPRYKIIEKRQSVAFWCNPISGHATLYWYQQILGQGPKLLIQFQNNGVVDDSQLPKDRFSAERLKGVDSTLKIQPAKLEDSAVYLCASSSNAQGPDTQYFGPGTRLTVL.

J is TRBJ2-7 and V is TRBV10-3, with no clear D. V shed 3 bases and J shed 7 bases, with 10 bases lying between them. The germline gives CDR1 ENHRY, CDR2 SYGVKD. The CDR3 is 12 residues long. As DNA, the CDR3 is TGTGCCATCAGTGACCCGAACGTTGAGCAGTACTTC. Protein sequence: CAISDPNVEQYF.

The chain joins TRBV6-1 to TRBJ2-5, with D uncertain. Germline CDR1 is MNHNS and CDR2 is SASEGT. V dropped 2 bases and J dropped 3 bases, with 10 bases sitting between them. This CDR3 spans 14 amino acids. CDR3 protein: CASSESVGKETQYF. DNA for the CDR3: TGTGCCAGCAGTGAATCAGTGGGTAAAGAGACCCAGTACTTC.

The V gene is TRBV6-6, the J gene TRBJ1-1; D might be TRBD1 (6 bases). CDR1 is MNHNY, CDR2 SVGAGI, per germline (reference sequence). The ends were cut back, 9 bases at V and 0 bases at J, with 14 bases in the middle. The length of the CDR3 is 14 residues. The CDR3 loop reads CASGTPFMNTEAFF. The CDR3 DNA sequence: TGTGCCAGTGGGACACCTTTTATGAACACTGAAGCTTTCTTT.

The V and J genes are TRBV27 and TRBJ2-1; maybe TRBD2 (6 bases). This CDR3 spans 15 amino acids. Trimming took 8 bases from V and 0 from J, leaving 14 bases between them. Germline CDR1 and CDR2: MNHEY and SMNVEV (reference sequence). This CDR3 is CASGGTSSSYNEQFF. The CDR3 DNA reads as TGTGCCAGCGGGGGGACTTCAAGCTCCTACAATGAGCAGTTCTTC.

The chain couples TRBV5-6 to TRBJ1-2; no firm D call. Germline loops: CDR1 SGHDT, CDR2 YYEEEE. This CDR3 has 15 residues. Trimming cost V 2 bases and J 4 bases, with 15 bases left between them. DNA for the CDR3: TGTGCCAGCAGCTTACCAGAGGCCCTAATCTATGGCTACACCTTC. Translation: CASSLPEALIYGYTF.

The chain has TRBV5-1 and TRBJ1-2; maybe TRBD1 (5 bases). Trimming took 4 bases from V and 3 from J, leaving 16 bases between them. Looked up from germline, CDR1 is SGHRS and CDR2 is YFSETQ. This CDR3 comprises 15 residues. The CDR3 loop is CASSPWGGDDYGYTF. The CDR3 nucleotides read TGCGCCAGCAGCCCTTGGGGGGGGGACGACTATGGCTACACCTTC.

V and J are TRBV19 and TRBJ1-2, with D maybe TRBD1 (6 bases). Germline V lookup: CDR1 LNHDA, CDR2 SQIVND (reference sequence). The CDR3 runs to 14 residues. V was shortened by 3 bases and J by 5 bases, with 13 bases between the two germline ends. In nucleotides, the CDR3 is TGTGCCAGTAGTATCCCCGGCAGGGGTTATGGCTACACCTTC. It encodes CASSIPGRGYGYTF.

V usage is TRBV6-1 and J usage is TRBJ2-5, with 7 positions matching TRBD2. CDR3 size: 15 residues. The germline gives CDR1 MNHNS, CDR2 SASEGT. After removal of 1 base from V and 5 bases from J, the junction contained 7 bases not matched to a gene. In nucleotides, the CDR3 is TGTGCCAGCAGTGAAGTATGGCTAGCGGAGGAGACCCAGTACTTC. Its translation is CASSEVWLAEETQYF.

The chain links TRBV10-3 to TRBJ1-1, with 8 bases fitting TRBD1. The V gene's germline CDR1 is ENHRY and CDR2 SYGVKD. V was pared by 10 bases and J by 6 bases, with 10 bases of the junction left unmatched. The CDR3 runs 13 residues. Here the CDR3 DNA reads TGTGCCACTCAGGGGGCGGGAGGCGCTGAAGCTTTCTTT. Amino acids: CATQGAGGAEAFF.